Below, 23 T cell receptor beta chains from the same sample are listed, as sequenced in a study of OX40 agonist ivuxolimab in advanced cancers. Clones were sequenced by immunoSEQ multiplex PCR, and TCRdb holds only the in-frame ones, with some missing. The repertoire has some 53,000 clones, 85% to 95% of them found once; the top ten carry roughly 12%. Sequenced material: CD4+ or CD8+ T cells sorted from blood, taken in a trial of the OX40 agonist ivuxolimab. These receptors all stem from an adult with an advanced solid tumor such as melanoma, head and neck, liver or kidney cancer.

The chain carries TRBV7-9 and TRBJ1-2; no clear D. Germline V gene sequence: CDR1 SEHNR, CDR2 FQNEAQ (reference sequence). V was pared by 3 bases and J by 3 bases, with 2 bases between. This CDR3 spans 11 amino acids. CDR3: CASSLDYGYTF. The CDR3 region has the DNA TGTGCCAGCAGCTTGGACTATGGCTACACCTTC.

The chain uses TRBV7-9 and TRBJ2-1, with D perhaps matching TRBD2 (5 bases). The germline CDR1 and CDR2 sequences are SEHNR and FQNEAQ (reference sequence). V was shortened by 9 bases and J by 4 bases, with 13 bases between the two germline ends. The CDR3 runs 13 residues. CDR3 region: CASLSGKYNEQFF. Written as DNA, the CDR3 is TGTGCCAGTCTAAGCGGCAAATACAATGAGCAGTTCTTC. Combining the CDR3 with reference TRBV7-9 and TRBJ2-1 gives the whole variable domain DTGVSQNPRHKITKRGQNVTFRCDPISEHNRLYWYRQTLGQGPEFLTYFQNEAQLEKSRLLSDRFSAERPKGSFSTLEIQRTEQGDSAMYLCASLSGKYNEQFFGPGTRLTVL.

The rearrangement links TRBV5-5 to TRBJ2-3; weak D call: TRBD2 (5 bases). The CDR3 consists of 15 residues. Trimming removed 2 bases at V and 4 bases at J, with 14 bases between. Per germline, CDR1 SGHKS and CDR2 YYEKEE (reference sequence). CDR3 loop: CASSFASAGPDTQYF. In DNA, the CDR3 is TGTGCCAGCAGCTTTGCTTCCGCGGGCCCAGATACGCAGTATTTT.

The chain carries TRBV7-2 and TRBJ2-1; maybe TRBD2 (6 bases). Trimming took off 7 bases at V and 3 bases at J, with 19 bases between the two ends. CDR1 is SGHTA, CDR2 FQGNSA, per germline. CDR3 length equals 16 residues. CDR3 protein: CASTPAGVSGYNEQFF. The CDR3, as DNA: TGTGCCAGCACCCCTGCGGGCGTTAGCGGCTACAATGAGCAGTTCTTC.

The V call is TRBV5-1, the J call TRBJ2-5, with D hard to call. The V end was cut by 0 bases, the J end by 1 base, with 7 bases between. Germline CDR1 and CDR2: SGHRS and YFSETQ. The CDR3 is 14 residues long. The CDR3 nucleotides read TGCGCCAGCAGCTTGGAGTGGGGCCAAGAGACCCAGTACTTC. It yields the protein CASSLEWGQETQYF.

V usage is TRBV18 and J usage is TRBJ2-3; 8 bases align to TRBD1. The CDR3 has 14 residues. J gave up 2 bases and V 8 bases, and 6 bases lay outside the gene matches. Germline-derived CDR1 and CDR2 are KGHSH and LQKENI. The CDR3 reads CASVQGGSTDTQYF. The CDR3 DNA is TGTGCCAGCGTACAGGGGGGTTCCACAGATACGCAGTATTTT. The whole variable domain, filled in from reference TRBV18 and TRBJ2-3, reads NAGVMQNPRHLVRRRGQEARLRCSPMKGHSHVYWYRQLPEEGLKFMVYLQKENIIDESGMPKERFSAEFPKEGPSILRIQQVVRGDSAAYFCASVQGGSTDTQYFGPGTRLTVL.

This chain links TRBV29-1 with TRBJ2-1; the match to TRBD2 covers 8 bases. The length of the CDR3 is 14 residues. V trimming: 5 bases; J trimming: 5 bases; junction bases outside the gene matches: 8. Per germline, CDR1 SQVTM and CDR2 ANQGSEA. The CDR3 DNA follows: TGCAGCGTTCCCCTTAGCGGGACCAACAATGAGCAGTTCTTC. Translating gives CSVPLSGTNNEQFF.

The chain's CDR3 is CASNTGGNQPQHF. The CDR3 DNA reads as TGTGCCAGCAACACAGGGGGCAATCAGCCCCAGCATTTT. The V call is TRBV28, the J call TRBJ1-5; TRBD1 matches at 7 bases. Per germline, CDR1 MDHEN and CDR2 SYDVKM. The CDR3 totals 13 residues. The J segment lost 2 bases and the V segment lost 7 bases, leaving 2 bases of the junction unmatched.

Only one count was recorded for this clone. In DNA, the CDR3 is TGCAGTGCTAGTTCCGAGACCCAGTACTTC. It translates to CSASSETQYF. J is TRBJ2-5 and V is TRBV20-1; no firm D call. Trimming pared 3 bases from V and 5 bases from J, leaving 4 bases between. Germline CDR1 reads DFQATT; CDR2 reads SNEGSKA (reference sequence). There are 10 residues in the CDR3.

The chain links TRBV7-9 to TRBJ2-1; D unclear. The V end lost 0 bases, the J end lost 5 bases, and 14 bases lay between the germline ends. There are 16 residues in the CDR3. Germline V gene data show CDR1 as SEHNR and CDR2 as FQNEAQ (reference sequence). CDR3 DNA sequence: TGTGCCAGCAGCTTAGCGGGTGCCGGGTCCAACAATGAGCAGTTCTTC. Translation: CASSLAGAGSNNEQFF. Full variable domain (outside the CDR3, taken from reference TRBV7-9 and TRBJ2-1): DTGVSQNPRHKITKRGQNVTFRCDPISEHNRLYWYRQTLGQGPEFLTYFQNEAQLEKSRLLSDRFSAERPKGSFSTLEIQRTEQGDSAMYLCASSLAGAGSNNEQFFGPGTRLTVL.

The CDR3 loop is CASAVEGAYEQYF. Here the CDR3 DNA reads TGTGCCAGCGCTGTGGAGGGGGCCTACGAGCAGTACTTC. V usage is TRBV14 and J usage is TRBJ2-7, with D perhaps TRBD1 or TRBD2 (6 bases each). Per germline, CDR1 SGHDN and CDR2 FVKESK. The CDR3 is made up of 13 amino acids. The V and J ends lost 8 bases and 2 bases respectively, with 13 bases between them.

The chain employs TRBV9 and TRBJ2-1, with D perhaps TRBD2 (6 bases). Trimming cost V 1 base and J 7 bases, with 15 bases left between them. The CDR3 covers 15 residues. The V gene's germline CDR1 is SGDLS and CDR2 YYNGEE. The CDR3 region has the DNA TGTGCCAGCAGCGTACGGGACTGGCAATCGAATGAGCAGTTCTTC. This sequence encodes CASSVRDWQSNEQFF.

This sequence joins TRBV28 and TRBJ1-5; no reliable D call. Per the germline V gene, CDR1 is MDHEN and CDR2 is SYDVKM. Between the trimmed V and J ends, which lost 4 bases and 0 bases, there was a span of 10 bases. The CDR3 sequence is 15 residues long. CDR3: CASSSPKYSNQPQHF. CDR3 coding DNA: TGTGCCAGCAGTTCCCCGAAATATAGCAATCAGCCCCAGCATTTT.

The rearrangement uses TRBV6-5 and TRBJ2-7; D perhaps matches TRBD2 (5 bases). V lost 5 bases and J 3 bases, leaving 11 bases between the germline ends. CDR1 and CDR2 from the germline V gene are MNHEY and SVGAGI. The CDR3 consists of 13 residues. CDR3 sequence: CASSPYRGYEQYF. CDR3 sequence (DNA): TGTGCCAGCAGTCCCTACCGGGGCTACGAGCAGTACTTC.

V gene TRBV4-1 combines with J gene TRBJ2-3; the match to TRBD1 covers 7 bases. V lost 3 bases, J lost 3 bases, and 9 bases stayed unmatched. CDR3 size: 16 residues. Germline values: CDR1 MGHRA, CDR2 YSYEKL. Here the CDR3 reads CASSHLQGRGTDTQYF. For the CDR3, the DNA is TGCGCCAGCAGCCATTTACAGGGGAGAGGTACAGATACGCAGTATTTT.

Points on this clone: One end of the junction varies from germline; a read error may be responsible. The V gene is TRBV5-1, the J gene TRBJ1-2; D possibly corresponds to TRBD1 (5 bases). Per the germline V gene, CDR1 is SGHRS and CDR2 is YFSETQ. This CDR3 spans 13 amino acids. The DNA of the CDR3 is TGCGCCAGCAGCTTCGGCAGGGACTACGGCTACACCTTC. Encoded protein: CASSFGRDYGYTF.

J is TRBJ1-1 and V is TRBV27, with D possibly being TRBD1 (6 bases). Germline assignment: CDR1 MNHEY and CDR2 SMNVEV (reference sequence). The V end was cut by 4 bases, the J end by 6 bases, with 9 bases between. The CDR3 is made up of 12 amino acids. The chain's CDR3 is CASSWGGSEAFF. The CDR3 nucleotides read TGTGCCAGCAGTTGGGGGGGCTCTGAAGCTTTCTTT.

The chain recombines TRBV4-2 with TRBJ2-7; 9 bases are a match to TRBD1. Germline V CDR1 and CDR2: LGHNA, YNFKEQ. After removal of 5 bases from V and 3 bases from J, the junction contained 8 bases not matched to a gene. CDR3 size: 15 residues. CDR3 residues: CASSTTGGVDYEQYF. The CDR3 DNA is TGTGCCAGCAGCACAACAGGGGGCGTAGACTACGAGCAGTACTTC.

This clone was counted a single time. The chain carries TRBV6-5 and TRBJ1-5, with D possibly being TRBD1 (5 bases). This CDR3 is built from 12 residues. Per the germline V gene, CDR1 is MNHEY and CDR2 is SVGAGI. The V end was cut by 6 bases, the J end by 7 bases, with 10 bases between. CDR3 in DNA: TGTGCCAGCAGCCAGGGAGGACAGCCCCAGCATTTT. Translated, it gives CASSQGGQPQHF.

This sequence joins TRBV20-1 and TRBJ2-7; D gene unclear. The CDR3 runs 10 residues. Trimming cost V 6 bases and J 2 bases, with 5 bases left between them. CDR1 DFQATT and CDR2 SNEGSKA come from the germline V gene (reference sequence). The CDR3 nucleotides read TGCAGTGCCGGCGCCTACGAGCAGTACTTC. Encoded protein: CSAGAYEQYF.

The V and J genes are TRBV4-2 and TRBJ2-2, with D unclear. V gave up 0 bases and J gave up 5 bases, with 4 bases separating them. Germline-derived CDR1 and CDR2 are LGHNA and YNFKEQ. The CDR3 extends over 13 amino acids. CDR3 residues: CASSQDVTGELFF. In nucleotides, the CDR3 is TGTGCCAGCAGCCAAGACGTTACCGGGGAGCTGTTTTTT.

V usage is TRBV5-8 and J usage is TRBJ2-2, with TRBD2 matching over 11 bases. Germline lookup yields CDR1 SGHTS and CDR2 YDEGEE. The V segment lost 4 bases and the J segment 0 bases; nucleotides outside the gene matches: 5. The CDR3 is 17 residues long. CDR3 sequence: CASSLSGRAANTGELFF. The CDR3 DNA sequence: TGTGCCAGCAGCCTTAGCGGGAGGGCCGCGAACACCGGGGAGCTGTTTTTT.

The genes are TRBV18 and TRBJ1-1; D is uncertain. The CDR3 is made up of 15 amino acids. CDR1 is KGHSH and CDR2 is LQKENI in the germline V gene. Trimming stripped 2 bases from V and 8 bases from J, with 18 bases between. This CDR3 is CASSPGQWVTLEAFF. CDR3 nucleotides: TGTGCCAGCTCACCAGGGCAGTGGGTAACACTAGAAGCTTTCTTT.